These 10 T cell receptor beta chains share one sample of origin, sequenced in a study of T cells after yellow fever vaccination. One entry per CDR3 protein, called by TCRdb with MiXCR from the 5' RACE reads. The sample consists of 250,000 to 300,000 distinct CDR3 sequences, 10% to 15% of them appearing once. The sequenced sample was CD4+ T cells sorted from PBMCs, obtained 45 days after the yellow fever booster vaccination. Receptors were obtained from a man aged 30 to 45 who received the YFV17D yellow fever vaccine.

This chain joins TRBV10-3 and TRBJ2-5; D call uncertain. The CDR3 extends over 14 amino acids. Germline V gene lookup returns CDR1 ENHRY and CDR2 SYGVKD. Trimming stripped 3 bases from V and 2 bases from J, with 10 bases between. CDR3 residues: CAISDYGQQETQYF. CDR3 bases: TGTGCCATCAGTGACTACGGCCAGCAAGAGACCCAGTACTTC.

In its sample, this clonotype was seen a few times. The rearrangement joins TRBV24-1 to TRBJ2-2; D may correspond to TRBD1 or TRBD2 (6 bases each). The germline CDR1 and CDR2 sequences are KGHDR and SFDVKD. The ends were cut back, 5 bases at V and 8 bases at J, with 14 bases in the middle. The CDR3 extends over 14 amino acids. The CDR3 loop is CATSVEGGTGELFF. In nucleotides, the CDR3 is TGTGCCACCAGTGTCGAAGGCGGGACAGGGGAGCTGTTTTTT.

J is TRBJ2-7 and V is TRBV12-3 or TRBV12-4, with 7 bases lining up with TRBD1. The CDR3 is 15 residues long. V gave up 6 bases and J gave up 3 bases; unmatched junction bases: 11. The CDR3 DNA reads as TGTGCCAGCAGCCGCCGGGGACAGAGATTCTACGAGCAGTACTTC. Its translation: CASSRRGQRFYEQYF.

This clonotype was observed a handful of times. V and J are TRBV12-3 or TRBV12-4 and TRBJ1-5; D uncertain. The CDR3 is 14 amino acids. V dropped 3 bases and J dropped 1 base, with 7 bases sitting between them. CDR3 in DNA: TGTGCCAGCAGTTTCTTGGACAGCAATCAGCCCCAGCATTTT. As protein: CASSFLDSNQPQHF.

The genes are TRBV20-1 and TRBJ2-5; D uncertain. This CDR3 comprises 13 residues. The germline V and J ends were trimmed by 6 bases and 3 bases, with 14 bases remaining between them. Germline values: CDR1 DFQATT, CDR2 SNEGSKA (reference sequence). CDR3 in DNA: TGCAGTGCCGAGAACGGGTTGGAAGAGACCCAGTACTTC. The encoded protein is CSAENGLEETQYF.

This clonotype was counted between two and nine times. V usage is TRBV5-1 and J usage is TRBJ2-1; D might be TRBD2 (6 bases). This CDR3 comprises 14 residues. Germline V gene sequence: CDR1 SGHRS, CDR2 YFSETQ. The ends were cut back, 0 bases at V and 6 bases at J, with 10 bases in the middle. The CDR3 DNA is TGCGCCAGCAGCTTGGGACTAGGCCCCAATGAGCAGTTCTTC. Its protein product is CASSLGLGPNEQFF.

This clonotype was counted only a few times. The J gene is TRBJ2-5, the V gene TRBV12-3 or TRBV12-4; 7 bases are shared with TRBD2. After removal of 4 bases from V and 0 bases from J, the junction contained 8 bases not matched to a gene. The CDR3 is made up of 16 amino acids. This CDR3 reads CASSWAASGNQETQYF. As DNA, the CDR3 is TGTGCCAGCAGTTGGGCGGCTAGCGGTAACCAAGAGACCCAGTACTTC.

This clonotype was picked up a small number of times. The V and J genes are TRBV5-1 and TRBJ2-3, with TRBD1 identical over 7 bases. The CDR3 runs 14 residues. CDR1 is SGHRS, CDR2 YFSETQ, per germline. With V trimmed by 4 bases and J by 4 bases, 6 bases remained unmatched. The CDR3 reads CASSAQTGPDTQYF. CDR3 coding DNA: TGCGCCAGCAGCGCCCAGACAGGGCCAGATACGCAGTATTTT.

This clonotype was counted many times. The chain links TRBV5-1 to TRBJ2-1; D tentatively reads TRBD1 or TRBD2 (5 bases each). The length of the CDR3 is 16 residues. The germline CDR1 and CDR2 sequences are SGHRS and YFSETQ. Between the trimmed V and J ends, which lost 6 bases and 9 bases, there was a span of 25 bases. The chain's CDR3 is CASNIGATSGGGEQFF. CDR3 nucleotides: TGCGCCAGCAACATCGGGGCCACTAGTGGCGGCGGTGAGCAGTTCTTC.

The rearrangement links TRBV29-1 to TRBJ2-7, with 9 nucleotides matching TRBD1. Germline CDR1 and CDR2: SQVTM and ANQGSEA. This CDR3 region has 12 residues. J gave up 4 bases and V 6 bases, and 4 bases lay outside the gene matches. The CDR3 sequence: CSVQGASYEQYF. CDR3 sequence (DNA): TGCAGCGTACAGGGGGCGAGTTACGAGCAGTACTTC.